One sample yielded the 21 T cell receptor beta chains listed below, sequenced in a study of T cells in Graves' hyperthyroidism and ophthalmopathy. TCR beta CDR3 sequences were amplified from RNA transcripts. A set of HTBI primers served as the primers for a first-round RT-PCR of the TCR CDR3. TCRdb re-called the multiplex PCR reads with MiXCR, one entry per CDR3 protein. The sample lists about 110,000 distinct CDR3 sequences, about 17% occurring once. The source material was blood. The receptors come from a woman aged 45-65 years with Graves' hyperthyroidism.

This clonotype was seen many times. The V call is TRBV6-1, the J call TRBJ2-1, with D perhaps matching TRBD1 (6 bases). This CDR3 has 11 residues. V was shortened by 5 bases and J by 9 bases, with 8 bases between the two germline ends. CDR1 is MNHNS, CDR2 SASEGT, per germline. In nucleotides, the CDR3 is TGTGCCAGCAGTACAGGGCTTGAGCAGTTCTTC. Its protein is CASSTGLEQFF.

This clonotype was counted many times. V and J are TRBV6-2 or TRBV6-3 and TRBJ1-2; D is unresolved. From germline, CDR1 is MNHEY and CDR2 SVGEGT. CDR3 length: 14 residues. Trimming took off 5 bases at V and 7 bases at J, with 17 bases between the two ends. The CDR3 protein is CASSADSTGGGYTF. The CDR3 DNA follows: TGTGCCAGCAGTGCGGACTCCACGGGAGGTGGCTACACCTTC.

This clonotype was seen at least ten times. The gene calls are TRBV5-5 and TRBJ1-5; D uncertain. CDR1 and CDR2 from the germline V gene are SGHKS and YYEKEE (reference sequence). Trimming removed 0 bases at V and 7 bases at J, with 14 bases between. The CDR3 extends over 15 amino acids. The CDR3 sequence is CASSLVLTVPQPQHF. The CDR3 DNA follows: TGTGCCAGCAGCTTGGTCTTGACTGTTCCCCAGCCCCAGCATTTT.

This clonotype has at least ten counts. The chain recombines TRBV4-2 with TRBJ2-3, with D perhaps TRBD2 (5 bases). The CDR3 is 16 amino acids. V was pared by 4 bases and J by 0 bases, with 14 bases between. CDR1 and CDR2 (germline): LGHNA, YNFKEQ. The CDR3 DNA sequence: TGTGCCAGCAGCCTACTAGGGTCCCTTAGCACAGATACGCAGTATTTT. It is translated as CASSLLGSLSTDTQYF.

There are many counts of this clonotype. The V call is TRBV7-8, the J call TRBJ2-7; weak D call: TRBD2 (5 bases). The CDR3 totals 16 residues. Germline V lookup: CDR1 SGHVS, CDR2 FQNEAQ. V was shortened by 5 bases and J by 2 bases, with 19 bases between the two germline ends. CDR3: CASSQSKRKPTYEQYF. CDR3 nucleotide sequence: TGTGCCAGCAGCCAGTCTAAGCGGAAGCCTACCTACGAGCAGTACTTC.

This clonotype was observed at least ten times. This chain links TRBV28 with TRBJ1-2; TRBD1 agrees at 9 bases. Trimming cost V 6 bases and J 4 bases; bases outside gene matches: 15. The CDR3 runs 17 residues. CDR1 and CDR2 (germline): MDHEN, SYDVKM. The CDR3 protein is CASSPPGDREPPYGYTF. For the CDR3, the DNA is TGTGCCAGCAGCCCCCCAGGGGACAGGGAACCTCCCTATGGCTACACCTTC.

In its sample, this clonotype was seen many times. V and J are TRBV29-1 and TRBJ1-1; D remains unclear. The CDR3 is 11 amino acids. V was cut by 7 bases and J by 3 bases, with 9 bases left in between. Germline assignment: CDR1 SQVTM and CDR2 ANQGSEA. The DNA of the CDR3 is TGCAGCGCGGAAGAAGACACTGAAGCTTTCTTT. Translated, it gives CSAEEDTEAFF.

This clonotype was counted many times. The rearrangement links TRBV12-3 or TRBV12-4 to TRBJ2-7; D gene uncertain. The CDR3 is made up of 13 amino acids. V was trimmed by 1 base and J by 5 bases, leaving 9 bases between them. For the CDR3, the DNA is TGTGCCAGCAGTTTAGGGGGAACCAACGAGCAGTACTTC. This translates into CASSLGGTNEQYF.

This clonotype was detected many times. The chain employs TRBV20-1 and TRBJ2-1; D is unresolved. The germline CDR1 and CDR2 sequences are DFQATT and SNEGSKA (reference sequence). CDR3 length: 16 residues. Trimming removed 4 bases at V and 0 bases at J, with 16 bases between. CDR3 loop: CSATPTSASSYNEQFF. CDR3 bases: TGCAGTGCTACCCCCACGAGCGCGAGCTCCTACAATGAGCAGTTCTTC.

This clonotype was observed many times. The chain employs TRBV4-1 and TRBJ1-2, with D hard to call. This CDR3 has 17 residues. Germline values: CDR1 MGHRA, CDR2 YSYEKL. The V gene lost 0 bases and the J gene lost 4 bases, with 18 bases spanning the gap. CDR3 amino acids: CASSQEFRRSKSYGYTF. CDR3 in DNA: TGCGCCAGCAGCCAAGAATTTCGCAGGTCTAAGAGCTATGGCTACACCTTC.

This clonotype was detected many times. The chain employs TRBV20-1 and TRBJ2-5; 10 nucleotides agree with TRBD2. The CDR3 extends over 14 amino acids. Germline V gene sequence: CDR1 DFQATT, CDR2 SNEGSKA (reference sequence). Losses at the gene ends were 6 bases for V and 7 bases for J; bases not matched to a gene: 11. CDR3: CSALEASGSGTQYF. The CDR3 coding sequence is TGCAGTGCCCTTGAAGCTAGCGGGAGCGGGACCCAGTACTTC.

The chain carries TRBV29-1 and TRBJ2-7, with D maybe TRBD1 (5 bases). CDR3 length equals 12 residues. CDR1 SQVTM and CDR2 ANQGSEA come from the germline V gene. The V end was cut by 1 base, the J end by 3 bases, with 7 bases between. CDR3 loop: CSVEGGNYEQYF. The CDR3 DNA reads TGCAGCGTTGAAGGGGGCAACTACGAGCAGTACTTC.

The chain employs TRBV7-9 and TRBJ1-4, with TRBD1 matching over 8 bases. Germline CDR1 SEHNR, CDR2 FQNEAQ (reference sequence). V lost 5 bases and J lost 0; bases outside the gene matches: 5. The CDR3 contains 16 residues. In DNA form, the CDR3 reads TGTGCCAGCAGCCCGGGGACAGGCGCAACTAATGAAAAACTGTTTTTT. Its translation: CASSPGTGATNEKLFF.

This clonotype showed up many times. V gene TRBV2 combines with J gene TRBJ2-3, with 10 bases lining up with TRBD2. Germline-derived CDR1 and CDR2 are SNHLY and FYNNEI. The V and J ends lost 3 bases and 3 bases, in that order; junction bases with no gene match: 6. CDR3 length: 16 residues. For the CDR3, the DNA is TGTGCCAGCAGTGACGGGACTAGCGCTTTGACAGATACGCAGTATTTT. Protein sequence: CASSDGTSALTDTQYF.

This clonotype was detected many times. This chain links TRBV20-1 with TRBJ2-7, with TRBD2 matching 9 bases. Trimming removed 5 bases from V and 0 bases from J; junction bases left unmatched: 14. This CDR3 has 17 amino acids. Looked up from germline, CDR1 is DFQATT and CDR2 is SNEGSKA (reference sequence). CDR3 sequence (DNA): TGCAGTGCTCCTAACCCGTGGACTAGCGAGACCTCCTACGAGCAGTACTTC. Residues: CSAPNPWTSETSYEQYF.

This clonotype was recorded many times. The genes are TRBV20-1 and TRBJ1-6; no clear D. The CDR3 consists of 13 residues. Per the germline V gene, CDR1 is DFQATT and CDR2 is SNEGSKA (reference sequence). V gave up 0 bases and J gave up 10 bases, with 10 bases separating them. CDR3 sequence reads: CSARDRAGSPLHF. The CDR3 bases are TGCAGTGCTAGAGATCGGGCGGGATCACCCCTCCACTTT.

This clonotype was seen at least ten times. The V call is TRBV7-8, the J call TRBJ2-1, with D tentatively TRBD2 (6 bases). Germline V gene data show CDR1 as SGHVS and CDR2 as FQNEAQ. This CDR3 contains 13 residues. V dropped 4 bases and J dropped 10 bases, with 14 bases sitting between them. DNA for the CDR3: TGTGCCAGCAGCTCGGACGGACTAAGCGAGCAGTTCTTC. Its protein product is CASSSDGLSEQFF.

This clonotype was recorded at least ten times. The chain is built from TRBV20-1 and TRBJ2-3; D may match TRBD1 or TRBD2 (6 bases each). V shed 6 bases and J shed 5 bases, with 15 bases lying between them. This CDR3 contains 13 residues. Germline V gene lookup returns CDR1 DFQATT and CDR2 SNEGSKA (reference sequence). The CDR3 sequence: CSANRGEIDTQYF. DNA for the CDR3: TGCAGTGCCAATAGGGGGGAGATAGATACGCAGTATTTT.

This clonotype showed up many times. The gene calls are TRBV5-1 and TRBJ1-6; no clear D gene. Germline CDR1 and CDR2: SGHRS and YFSETQ. CDR3 length: 16 residues. With 2 bases removed from V and 0 bases from J, the gap between germline ends came to 9 bases. CDR3 residues: CASSFEGSSYNSPLHF. CDR3 in DNA: TGCGCCAGCAGCTTCGAAGGGAGCTCCTATAATTCACCCCTCCACTTT.

This clonotype was recorded many times. This rearrangement joins TRBV28 to TRBJ1-2; 7 nucleotides agree with TRBD1. The CDR3 loop spans 15 amino acids. From germline, CDR1 is MDHEN and CDR2 SYDVKM. J lost 4 bases, V lost 2 bases, and 7 bases had no gene match. As DNA, the CDR3 is TGTGCCAGCAGTTTAACGCCAGGGGGAGGCTATGGCTACACCTTC. This sequence encodes CASSLTPGGGYGYTF.

This clonotype turned up a few times. This chain uses TRBV19 with TRBJ1-5; D not certain. Per germline, CDR1 LNHDA and CDR2 SQIVND (reference sequence). V was clipped by 5 bases and J by 7 bases, with 9 bases between them. The CDR3 is 12 amino acids. CDR3 coding DNA: TGTGCCAGTAGTGATCAGAGACAGCCCCAGCATTTT. Translating gives CASSDQRQPQHF.